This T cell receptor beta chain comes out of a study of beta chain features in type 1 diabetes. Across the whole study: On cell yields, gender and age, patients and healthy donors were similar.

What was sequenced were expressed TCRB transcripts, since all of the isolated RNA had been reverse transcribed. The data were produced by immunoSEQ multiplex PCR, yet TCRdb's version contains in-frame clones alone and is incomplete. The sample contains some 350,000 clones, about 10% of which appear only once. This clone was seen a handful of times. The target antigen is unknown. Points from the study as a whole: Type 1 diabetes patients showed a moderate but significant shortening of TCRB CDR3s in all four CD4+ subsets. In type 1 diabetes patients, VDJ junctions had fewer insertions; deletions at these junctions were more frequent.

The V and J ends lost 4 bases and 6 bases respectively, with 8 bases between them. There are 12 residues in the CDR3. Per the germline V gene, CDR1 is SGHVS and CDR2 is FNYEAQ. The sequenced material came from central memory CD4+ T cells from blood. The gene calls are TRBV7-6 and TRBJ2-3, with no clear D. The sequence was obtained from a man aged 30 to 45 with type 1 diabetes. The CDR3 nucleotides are TGTGCCAGCAGCTCGGGTGGGGATACGCAGTATTTT. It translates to CASSSGGDTQYF.